The 10 T cell receptor beta chains below come from one sample, sequenced in a study of T cell responses to AZD1222 COVID-19 vaccine (dated by TCRdb to 2020 to 2022). The method was the immunoSEQ multiplex PCR assay. This immuneACCESS table, as held by TCRdb, lists in-frame sequences with V and J called but not all clones. Of the missing ones, under half trace to an unresolved V gene in checked studies; the others have no known cause. Recorded for this sample are 130,000 or so clones; 70% to 90% of them occurred a single time. 9% to 9.5% of the sample goes to the ten largest clones. What the time point label conveys for this sample: baseline before first vaccination. The sample here was peripheral blood, taken on day 0 of AZD1222 vaccination. The receptors originated from an adult in good health.

The chain recombines TRBV3-1 (or the pseudogene TRBV3-2) with TRBJ2-7, with 11 bases aligning to TRBD2. Per the germline V gene, CDR1 is LGHDT and CDR2 is YNNKEL (reference sequence). The junction had 12 bases not matched to a gene; V was cut back by 4 bases and J by 7 bases. This CDR3 is 16 amino acids long. The CDR3 nucleotides are TGTGCCAGCAGCCCCGGTGGTAGCGGGGGGGCAGGGGAGCAGTACTTC. This gives the protein CASSPGGSGGAGEQYF.

The chain links TRBV3-1 (or the pseudogene TRBV3-2) to TRBJ2-2; no clear D. Trimming shortened V by 0 bases and J by 6 bases, and 8 bases separated the two germline ends. CDR1 is LGHDT, CDR2 YNNKEL, per germline (reference sequence). The CDR3 loop spans 14 amino acids. In DNA, the CDR3 is TGTGCCAGCAGCCAAGAAAAGGTCTCCGGGGAGCTGTTTTTT. Amino acid sequence: CASSQEKVSGELFF.

V and J are TRBV3-1 (or the pseudogene TRBV3-2) and TRBJ1-1; D gene uncertain. CDR3 length: 15 amino acids. Germline CDR1 is LGHDT and CDR2 is YNNKEL (reference sequence). Trimming pared 1 base from V and 0 bases from J, leaving 9 bases between. The DNA for the CDR3 is TGTGCCAGCAGCCAAGTAGCAGGTATGAACACTGAAGCTTTCTTT. Translating it yields CASSQVAGMNTEAFF.

The rearrangement links TRBV9 to TRBJ1-2, with 10 nucleotides matching TRBD1. With 3 bases clipped from V and 8 bases from J, the junction kept 10 bases outside the gene matches. The CDR3 is 15 residues long. Germline CDR1 reads SGDLS; CDR2 reads YYNGEE. The CDR3 DNA reads TGTGCCAGCAGCGCCGGGACAGGGGTGGGTAAGGGCTACACCTTC. This translates into CASSAGTGVGKGYTF. The entire variable domain, with the rest obtained from reference TRBV9 and TRBJ1-2, is as follows: DSGVTQTPKHLITATGQRVTLRCSPRSGDLSVYWYQQSLDQGLQFLIQYYNGEERAKGNILERFSAQQFPDLHSELNLSSLELGDSALYFCASSAGTGVGKGYTFGSGTRLTVV.

The chain couples TRBV6-5 to TRBJ1-3; D is perhaps TRBD1 (5 bases). The V gene lost 6 bases and the J gene lost 0 bases, with 9 bases spanning the gap. This CDR3 is 14 amino acids long. In germline, CDR1 is MNHEY, CDR2 SVGAGI. CDR3 protein: CASSSDSSGNTIYF. CDR3 nucleotide sequence: TGTGCCAGCAGCTCAGACAGCTCTGGAAACACCATATATTTT.

The gene calls are TRBV18 and TRBJ2-2, with 9 bases fitting TRBD2. Trimming at V came to 2 bases and at J to 6 bases, leaving 13 bases not matched to a gene. The germline V gene encodes CDR1 KGHSH and CDR2 LQKENI. This CDR3 has 18 amino acids. CDR3 sequence (DNA): TGTGCCAGCTCACCATTTTCGGCTAGCGGGAATGTAGCCGGGGAGCTGTTTTTT. It is translated as CASSPFSASGNVAGELFF.

This clone came up a few times. The chain employs TRBV15 and TRBJ1-1, with D uncertain. With 0 bases removed from V and 1 base from J, the gap between germline ends came to 6 bases. The CDR3 loop spans 14 amino acids. The V gene's germline CDR1 is LNHNV and CDR2 YYDKDF (reference sequence). In DNA form, the CDR3 reads TGTGCCACCAGCAGAGATTGGGCGAACACTGAAGCTTTCTTT. Its protein is CATSRDWANTEAFF.

The chain uses TRBV19 and TRBJ1-2; 7 nucleotides line up with TRBD1. In germline, CDR1 is LNHDA, CDR2 SQIVND (reference sequence). The J segment lost 4 bases and the V segment lost 2 bases, leaving 7 bases of the junction unmatched. The CDR3 consists of 15 residues. The CDR3 nucleotides are TGTGCCAGTAGTATACCTTGGGACAGTAGCTATGGCTACACCTTC. Encoded protein: CASSIPWDSSYGYTF.

V usage is TRBV6-2 or TRBV6-3 and J usage is TRBJ1-2; TRBD1 matches at 9 bases. Trimming at V came to 2 bases and at J to 6 bases, leaving 4 bases not matched to a gene. The CDR3 loop spans 14 amino acids. The V gene's germline CDR1 is MNHEY and CDR2 SVGEGT. In DNA form, the CDR3 reads TGTGCCAGCAGTTACACCGGGACAGGGAATGGCTACACCTTC. It specifies CASSYTGTGNGYTF.

The chain links TRBV6-5 to TRBJ1-2, with 7 bases lining up with TRBD1. CDR3 length: 14 residues. From germline, CDR1 is MNHEY and CDR2 SVGAGI. V lost 5 bases to trimming and J lost 0 bases; unmatched junction nucleotides: 3. For the CDR3, the DNA is TGTGCCAGCAGTCGACAGGGATCTAACTATGGCTACACCTTC. This sequence encodes CASSRQGSNYGYTF.